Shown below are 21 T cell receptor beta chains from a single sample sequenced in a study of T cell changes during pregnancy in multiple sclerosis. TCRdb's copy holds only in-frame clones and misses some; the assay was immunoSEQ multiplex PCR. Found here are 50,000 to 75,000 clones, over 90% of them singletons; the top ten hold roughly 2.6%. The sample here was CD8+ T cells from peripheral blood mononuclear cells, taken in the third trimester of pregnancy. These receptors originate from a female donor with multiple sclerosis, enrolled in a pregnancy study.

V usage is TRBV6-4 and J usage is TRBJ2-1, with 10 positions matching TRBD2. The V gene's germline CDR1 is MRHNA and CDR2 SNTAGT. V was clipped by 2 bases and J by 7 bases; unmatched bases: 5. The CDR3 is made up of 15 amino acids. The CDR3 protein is CASSDNPTSGNEQFF. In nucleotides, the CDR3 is TGTGCCAGCAGTGACAATCCGACTAGCGGGAATGAGCAGTTCTTC.

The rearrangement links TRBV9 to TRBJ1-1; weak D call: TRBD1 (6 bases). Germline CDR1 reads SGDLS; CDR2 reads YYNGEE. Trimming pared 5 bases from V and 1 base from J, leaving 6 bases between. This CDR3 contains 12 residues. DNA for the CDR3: TGTGCCAGCAGGGACAGGAACACTGAAGCTTTCTTT. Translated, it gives CASRDRNTEAFF.

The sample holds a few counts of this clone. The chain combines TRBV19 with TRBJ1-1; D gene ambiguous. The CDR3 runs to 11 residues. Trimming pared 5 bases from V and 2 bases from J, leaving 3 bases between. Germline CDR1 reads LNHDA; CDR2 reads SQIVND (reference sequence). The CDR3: CASSLNTEAFF. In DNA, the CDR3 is TGTGCCAGTAGTCTCAACACTGAAGCTTTCTTT.

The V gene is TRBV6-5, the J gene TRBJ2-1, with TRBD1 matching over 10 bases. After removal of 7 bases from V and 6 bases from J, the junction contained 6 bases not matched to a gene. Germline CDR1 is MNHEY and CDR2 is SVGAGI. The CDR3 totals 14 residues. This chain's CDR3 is CASNDRGQRNEQFF. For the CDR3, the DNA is TGTGCCAGCAATGACAGGGGGCAACGCAATGAGCAGTTCTTC.

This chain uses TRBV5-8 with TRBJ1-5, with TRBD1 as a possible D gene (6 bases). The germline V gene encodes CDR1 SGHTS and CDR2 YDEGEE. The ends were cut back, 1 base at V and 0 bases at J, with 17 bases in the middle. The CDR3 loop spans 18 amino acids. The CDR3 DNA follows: TGTGCCAGCAGCTTGCGGGGAACAGGGTGGTTTAGCAATCAGCCCCAGCATTTT. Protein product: CASSLRGTGWFSNQPQHF. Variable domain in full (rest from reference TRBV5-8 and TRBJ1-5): EAGVTQSPTHLIKTRGQQATLRCSPISGHTSVYWYQQALGLGLQFLLWYDEGEERNRGNFPPRFSGRQFPNYSSELNVNALELEDSALYLCASSLRGTGWFSNQPQHFGDGTRLSIL.

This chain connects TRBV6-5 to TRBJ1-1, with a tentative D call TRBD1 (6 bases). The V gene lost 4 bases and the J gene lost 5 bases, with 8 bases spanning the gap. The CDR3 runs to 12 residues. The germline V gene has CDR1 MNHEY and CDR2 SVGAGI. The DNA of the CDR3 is TGTGCCAGCAGTTCCACAGGGACTGAAGCTTTCTTT. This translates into CASSSTGTEAFF.

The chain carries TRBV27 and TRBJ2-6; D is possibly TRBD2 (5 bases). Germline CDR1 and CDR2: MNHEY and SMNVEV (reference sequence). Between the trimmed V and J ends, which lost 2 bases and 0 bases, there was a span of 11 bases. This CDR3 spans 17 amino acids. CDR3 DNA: TGTGCCAGCAGTTTAAGGCGGGCCCCCTCTGGGGCCAACGTCCTGACTTTC. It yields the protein CASSLRRAPSGANVLTF. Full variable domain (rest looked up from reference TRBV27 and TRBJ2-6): EAQVTQNPRYLITVTGKKLTVTCSQNMNHEYMSWYRQDPGLGLRQIYYSMNVEVTDKGDVPEGYKVSRKEKRNFPLILESPSPNQTSLYFCASSLRRAPSGANVLTFGAGSRLTVL.

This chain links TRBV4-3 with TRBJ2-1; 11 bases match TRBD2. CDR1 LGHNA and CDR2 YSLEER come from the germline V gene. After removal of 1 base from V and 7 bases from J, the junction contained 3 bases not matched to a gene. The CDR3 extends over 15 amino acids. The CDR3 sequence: CASSQGLAGGNEQFF. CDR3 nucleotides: TGCGCCAGCAGCCAAGGCCTAGCGGGGGGAAATGAGCAGTTCTTC.

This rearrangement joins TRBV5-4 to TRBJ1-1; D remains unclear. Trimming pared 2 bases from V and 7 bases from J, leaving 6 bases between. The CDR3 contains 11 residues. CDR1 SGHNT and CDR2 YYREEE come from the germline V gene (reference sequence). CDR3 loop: CASSFSGEAFF. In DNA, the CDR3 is TGTGCCAGCAGCTTTTCCGGTGAAGCTTTCTTT. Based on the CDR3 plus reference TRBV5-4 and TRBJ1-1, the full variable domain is ETGVTQSPTHLIKTRGQQVTLRCSSQSGHNTVSWYQQALGQGPQFIFQYYREEENGRGNFPPRFSGLQFPNYSSELNVNALELDDSALYLCASSFSGEAFFGQGTRLTVV.

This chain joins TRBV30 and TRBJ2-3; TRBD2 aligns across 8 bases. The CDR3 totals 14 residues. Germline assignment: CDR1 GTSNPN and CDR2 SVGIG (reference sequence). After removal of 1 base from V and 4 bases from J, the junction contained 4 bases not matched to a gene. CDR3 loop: CAWSEGLGADTQYF. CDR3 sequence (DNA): TGTGCCTGGAGTGAGGGACTAGGGGCAGATACGCAGTATTTT.

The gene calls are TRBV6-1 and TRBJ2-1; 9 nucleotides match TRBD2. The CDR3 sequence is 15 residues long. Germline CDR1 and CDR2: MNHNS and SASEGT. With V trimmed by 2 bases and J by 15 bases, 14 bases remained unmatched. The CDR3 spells CASSESEGAGGVVFF. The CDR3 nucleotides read TGTGCCAGCAGTGAAAGTGAAGGAGCGGGAGGTGTCGTGTTCTTC.

The CDR3 is CASSWPGLVRGKEEQYF. The DNA for the CDR3 is TGTGCCAGCAGCTGGCCGGGACTAGTCAGGGGGAAGGAGGAGCAGTACTTC. The V gene is TRBV5-5, the J gene TRBJ2-7, with D tentatively TRBD2 (8 bases). Trimming took 3 bases from V and 7 from J, leaving 26 bases between them. Germline V gene lookup returns CDR1 SGHKS and CDR2 YYEKEE (reference sequence). This CDR3 region has 17 residues.

In DNA form, the CDR3 reads TGCGCCAGCAGCCAAGATAAGGGGCGGGAAGCAGCTTTCTTT. Translation: CASSQDKGREAAFF. V is TRBV4-3 and J is TRBJ1-1, with D maybe TRBD1 (5 bases). This CDR3 spans 14 amino acids. Per germline, CDR1 LGHNA and CDR2 YSLEER. V lost 0 bases and J lost 10, with 15 bases in between.

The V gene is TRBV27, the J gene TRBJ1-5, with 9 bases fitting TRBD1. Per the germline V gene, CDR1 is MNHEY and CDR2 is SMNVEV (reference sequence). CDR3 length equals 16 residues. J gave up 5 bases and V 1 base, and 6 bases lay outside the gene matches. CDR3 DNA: TGTGCCAGCAGTTTATTTCCGACAGGGGGTTATCAGCCCCAGCATTTT. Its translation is CASSLFPTGGYQPQHF.

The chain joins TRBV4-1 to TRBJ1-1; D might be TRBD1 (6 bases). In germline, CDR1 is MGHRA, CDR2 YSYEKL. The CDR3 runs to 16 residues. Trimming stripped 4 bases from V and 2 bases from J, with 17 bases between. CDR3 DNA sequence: TGCGCCAGCAGCCTCCTCGTTCGGACAGAAAACACTGAAGCTTTCTTT. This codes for CASSLLVRTENTEAFF.

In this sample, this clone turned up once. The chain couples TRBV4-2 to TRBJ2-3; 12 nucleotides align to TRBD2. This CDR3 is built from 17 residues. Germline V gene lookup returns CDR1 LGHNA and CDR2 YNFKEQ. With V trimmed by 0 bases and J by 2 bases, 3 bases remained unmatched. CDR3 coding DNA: TGTGCCAGCAGCCAAGATCTAGCGGGAGGGCCCACAGATACGCAGTATTTT. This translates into CASSQDLAGGPTDTQYF.

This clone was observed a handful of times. The CDR3 region is CASSFYSYNEQFF. The CDR3 nucleotides read TGTGCCAGCAGCTTCTACTCCTACAATGAGCAGTTCTTC. The chain uses TRBV7-9 and TRBJ2-1; D not resolved. V was shortened by 3 bases and J by 0 bases, with 3 bases between the two germline ends. Germline-derived CDR1 and CDR2 are SEHNR and FQNEAQ (reference sequence). The CDR3 has 13 amino acids.

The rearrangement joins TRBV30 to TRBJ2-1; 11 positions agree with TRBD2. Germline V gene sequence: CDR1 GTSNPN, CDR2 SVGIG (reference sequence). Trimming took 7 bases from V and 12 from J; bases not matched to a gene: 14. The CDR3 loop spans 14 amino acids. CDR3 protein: CASLLAGVGGGQFF. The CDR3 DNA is TGTGCCTCCTTACTAGCGGGAGTGGGCGGAGGGCAGTTCTTC.

The DNA of the CDR3 is TGTGCCAGCAGCTTATCAGGGAGGAGCAATCAGCCCCAGCATTTT. It encodes CASSLSGRSNQPQHF. The chain employs TRBV7-2 and TRBJ1-5, with D possibly matching TRBD1 (5 bases). Germline-derived CDR1 and CDR2 are SGHTA and FQGNSA. The CDR3 runs to 15 residues. Between the trimmed V and J ends, which lost 2 bases and 1 base, there was a span of 9 bases.

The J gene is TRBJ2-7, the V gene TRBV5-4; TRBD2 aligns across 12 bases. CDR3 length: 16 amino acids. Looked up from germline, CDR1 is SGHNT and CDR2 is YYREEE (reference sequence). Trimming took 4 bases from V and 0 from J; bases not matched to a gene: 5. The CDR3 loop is CASSGWTSGASYEQYF. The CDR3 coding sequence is TGTGCCAGCAGCGGATGGACTAGCGGGGCCTCCTACGAGCAGTACTTC.

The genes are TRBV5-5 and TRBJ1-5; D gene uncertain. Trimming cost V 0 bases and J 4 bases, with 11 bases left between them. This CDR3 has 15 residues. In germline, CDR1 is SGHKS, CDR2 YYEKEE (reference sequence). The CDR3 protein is CASSLVFAGNQPQHF. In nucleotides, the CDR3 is TGTGCCAGCAGCTTGGTTTTTGCGGGAAATCAGCCCCAGCATTTT.